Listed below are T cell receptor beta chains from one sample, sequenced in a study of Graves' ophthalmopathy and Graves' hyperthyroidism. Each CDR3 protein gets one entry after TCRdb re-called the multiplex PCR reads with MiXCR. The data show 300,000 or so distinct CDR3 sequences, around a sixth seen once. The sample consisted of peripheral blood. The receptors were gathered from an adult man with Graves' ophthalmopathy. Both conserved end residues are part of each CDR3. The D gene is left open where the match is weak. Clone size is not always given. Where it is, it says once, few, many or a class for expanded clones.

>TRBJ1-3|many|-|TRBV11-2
TGTGCCAGCAGCTTGAATGGGGTGCGGTTCTCTGGAAACACCATATATTTT
CASSLNGVRFSGNTIYF
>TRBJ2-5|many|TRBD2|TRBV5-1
TGCGCCAGCAGCTTGGAGGGACTAGCGGGGGTGGAGACCCAGTACTTC
CASSLEGLAGVETQYF
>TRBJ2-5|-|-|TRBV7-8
TGTGCCAGCAGGCCGGGAACGGGGATGGAGACCCAGTACTTC
CASRPGTGMETQYF
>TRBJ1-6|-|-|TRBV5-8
TGTGTCAGCAGCCGATCACAGAGTAATTCACCCCTCCACTTT
CVSSRSQSNSPLHF
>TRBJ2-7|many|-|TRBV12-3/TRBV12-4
TGTGCCAGCAGCATTTCGGGGGGCCGCTACGAGCAGTACTTC
CASSISGGRYEQYF
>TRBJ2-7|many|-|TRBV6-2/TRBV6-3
TGTGCCAGCAGTTACGGCAATAGGTGGGAAGCCTTACAGTACGAGCAGTACTTC
CASSYGNRWEALQYEQYF
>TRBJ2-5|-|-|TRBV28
TGTGCCAGCAACCCCGGAGGGTCAGGAGAGACCCAGTACTTC
CASNPGGSGETQYF
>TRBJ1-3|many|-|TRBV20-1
TGCAGTGCAATCTCCCCCGGGGGGGGAAACACCATATATTTT
CSAISPGGGNTIYF
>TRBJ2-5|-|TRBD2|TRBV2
TGTGCCAGCAATCTAGCGGGAGAAGAGACCCAGTACTTC
CASNLAGEETQYF
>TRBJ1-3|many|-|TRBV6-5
TGTGCCAGCAGTTACGGACGGGGCTCTGGAAACACCATATATTTT
CASSYGRGSGNTIYF
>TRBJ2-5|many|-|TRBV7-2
TGTGCCAGCAGCTTAGCGCGCGCAGGGACCGAGACCCAGTACTTC
CASSLARAGTETQYF
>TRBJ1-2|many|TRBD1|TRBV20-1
TGCAGTGTCACCAGGGGGCGCGAGGATGGCTACACCTTC
CSVTRGREDGYTF
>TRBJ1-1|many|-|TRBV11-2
TGTGCCAGCAGCTTAGAAAGGACGTTGAACACTGAAGCTTTCTTT
CASSLERTLNTEAFF
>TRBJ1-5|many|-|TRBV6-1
TGTGCCAGCAGTGAGCAGATCGGGCCCCAGCATTTT
CASSEQIGPQHF
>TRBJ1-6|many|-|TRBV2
TGTGCCAGCAGTGAAGAGGCGCAGGGGAATTCACCCCTCCACTTT
CASSEEAQGNSPLHF
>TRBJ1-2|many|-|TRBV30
TGTGCCTGGAGGGGGACGTATGCAGACTATGGCTACACCTTC
CAWRGTYADYGYTF
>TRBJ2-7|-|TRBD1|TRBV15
TGTGCCACCCGGACAGGGGTCAGCTACGAGCAGTACTTC
CATRTGVSYEQYF
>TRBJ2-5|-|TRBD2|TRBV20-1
TGCAGTGCCAAACCGCTAGCGGGAGTTTACGAGACCCAGTACTTC
CSAKPLAGVYETQYF
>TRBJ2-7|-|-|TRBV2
TGTGCCAGCAGTGAACTTGGACTGAATTACGAGCAGTACTTC
CASSELGLNYEQYF
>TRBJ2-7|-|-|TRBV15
TGTGCCACCAGCAGAGTCGGCGTCGAGCAGTACTTC
CATSRVGVEQYF
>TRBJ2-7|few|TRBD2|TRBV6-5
TGTGCCAGCAGTTACCGTATACTAGCGGGAGTAGGCTACGAGCAGTACTTC
CASSYRILAGVGYEQYF
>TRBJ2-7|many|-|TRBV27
TGTGCCAGCAGTTTGCAGAGCTCCTACGAGCAGTACTTC
CASSLQSSYEQYF
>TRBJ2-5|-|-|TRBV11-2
TGTGCCAGCAGCTTAAAGGTTGGCCGGAGGGCAGGGGAGACCCAGTACTTC
CASSLKVGRRAGETQYF
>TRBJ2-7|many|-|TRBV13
TGTGCCAGCAGTTCAGCTCGGGCCGCGGCCCACGAGCAGTACTTC
CASSSARAAAHEQYF
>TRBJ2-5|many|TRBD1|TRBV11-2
TGTGCCAGCGGTACAGGGGGAGAGACCCAGTACTTC
CASGTGGETQYF
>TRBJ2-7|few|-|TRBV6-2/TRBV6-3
TGTGCCAGCAGTACTCGGCGGGTCTACGAGCAGTACTTC
CASSTRRVYEQYF
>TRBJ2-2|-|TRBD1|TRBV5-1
TGCGCCAGCAGCCCACGACAGGGGTCCGCCGGGGAGCCGTTTTTT
CASSPRQGSAGEPFF
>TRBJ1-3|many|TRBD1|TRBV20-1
TGCAGTGCTACCACAGGGGGTTTCTCTGGAAACACCATATATTTT
CSATTGGFSGNTIYF
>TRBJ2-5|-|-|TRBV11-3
TGTGCCAGCAAGGGCTTTCCGAGAGAGACCCAGTACTTC
CASKGFPRETQYF
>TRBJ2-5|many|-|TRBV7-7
TGTGCTAGCAGCCCTGACATGGAGGAAGAGACCCAGTACTTC
CASSPDMEEETQYF
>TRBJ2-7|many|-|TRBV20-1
TGCAGTGCTACCGTAAGCTTTCCGGGGGCCTACGAGCAGTACTTC
CSATVSFPGAYEQYF
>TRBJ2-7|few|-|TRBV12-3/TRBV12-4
TGTGCCAGCAGTTTTAGGGGGGATGAGCAGTACTTC
CASSFRGDEQYF
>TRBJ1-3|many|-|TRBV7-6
TGTGCCAGCAGCATCAAACAGCAGAGCTCTGGAAACACCATATATTTT
CASSIKQQSSGNTIYF
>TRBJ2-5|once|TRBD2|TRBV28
TGTGCCAGCACGGTTGGCGGGGGGTTTTTAGAGACCCAGTACTTC
CASTVGGGFLETQYF
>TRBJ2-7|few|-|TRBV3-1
TGTGCCAGCAGCCAGACGAACTACGAGCAGTACTTC
CASSQTNYEQYF
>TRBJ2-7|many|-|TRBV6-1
TGTGCCAGCAGTGAAACCGCAACCTACGAGCAGTACTTC
CASSETATYEQYF
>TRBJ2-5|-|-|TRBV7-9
TGTGCCAGCAGCCACAGACAGGACCAAGAGACCCAGTACTTC
CASSHRQDQETQYF
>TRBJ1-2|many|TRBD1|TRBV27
TGTGCCAGCAGTTCGGACAGGGCCCTTGGCTACACCTTC
CASSSDRALGYTF
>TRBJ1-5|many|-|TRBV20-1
TGCAGTGCTAGAGATCGGGGGGCCACTCAGCCCCAGCATTTT
CSARDRGATQPQHF
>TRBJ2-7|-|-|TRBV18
TGTGCCAGCTCACCGGTAGGGAAGGGCGAGCAGTACTTC
CASSPVGKGEQYF
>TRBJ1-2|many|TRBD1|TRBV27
TGTGCCAGCAGTTTCGGACAGGCCGACTATGGCTACACCTTC
CASSFGQADYGYTF
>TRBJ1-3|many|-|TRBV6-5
TGTGCCAGCAGTTACGGGTCGGGACGAGGAAACACCATATATTTT
CASSYGSGRGNTIYF
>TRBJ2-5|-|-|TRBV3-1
TGTGCCAGCAGCCGAAAGCTGGATTACGGGGAGACCCAGTACTTC
CASSRKLDYGETQYF
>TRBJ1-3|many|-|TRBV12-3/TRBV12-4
TGTGCCAGCAGGGGGCCCGCCTCTGGAAACACCATATATTTT
CASRGPASGNTIYF
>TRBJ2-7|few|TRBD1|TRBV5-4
TGTGCCAGCAGCTTACAGGGGGTTGACGAGCAGTACTTC
CASSLQGVDEQYF
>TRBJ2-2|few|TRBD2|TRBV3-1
TGTGCCAGCAGCCGAGGGACTAGCGGGATCGGTACCGGGGAGCTGTTTTTT
CASSRGTSGIGTGELFF
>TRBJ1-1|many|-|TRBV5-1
TGCGCCAGCAGCTTGGCCCGGGGGGCTGACACTGAAGCTTTCTTT
CASSLARGADTEAFF
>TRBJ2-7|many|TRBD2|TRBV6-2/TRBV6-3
TGTGCCAGCAGTTATGGCGGGAGGTCCCTCGAGCAGTACTTC
CASSYGGRSLEQYF
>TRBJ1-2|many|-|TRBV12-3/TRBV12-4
TGTGCCAGCAGTCTGACAGCGGACTATGGCTACACCTTC
CASSLTADYGYTF
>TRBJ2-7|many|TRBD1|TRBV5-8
TGTGCCAGCAGCGTTACAGGGGCTCCCTCCTACGAGCAGTACTTC
CASSVTGAPSYEQYF
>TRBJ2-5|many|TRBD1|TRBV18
TGTGCCAGCTCACCGGACAGGCTAAAGCAAGAGACCCAGTACTTC
CASSPDRLKQETQYF
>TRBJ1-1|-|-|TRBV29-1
TGCAGCGTGGCTGCAGGGGAACGAACTGAAGCTTTCTTT
CSVAAGERTEAFF
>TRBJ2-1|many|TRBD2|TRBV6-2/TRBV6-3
TGTGCCAGCATGCGCTCACGGGAGGCCAACTACAATGAGCAGCTCTTC
CASMRSREANYNEQLF
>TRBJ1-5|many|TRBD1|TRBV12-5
TGTGCTAGTGGTTTGGGGCAAATAACGGGACAGGGGAATCAGCCCCAGCATTTT
CASGLGQITGQGNQPQHF